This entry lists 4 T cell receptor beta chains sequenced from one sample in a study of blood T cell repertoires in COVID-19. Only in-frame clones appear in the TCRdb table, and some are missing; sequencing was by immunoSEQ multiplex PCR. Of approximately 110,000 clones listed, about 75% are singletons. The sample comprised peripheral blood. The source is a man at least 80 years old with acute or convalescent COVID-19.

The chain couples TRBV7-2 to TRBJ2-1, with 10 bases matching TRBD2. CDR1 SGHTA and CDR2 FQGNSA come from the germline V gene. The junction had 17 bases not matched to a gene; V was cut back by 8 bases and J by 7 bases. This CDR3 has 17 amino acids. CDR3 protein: CASGRRGGLAGVNEQFF. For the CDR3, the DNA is TGTGCCAGCGGTCGCAGGGGGGGCCTAGCGGGAGTTAATGAGCAGTTCTTC.

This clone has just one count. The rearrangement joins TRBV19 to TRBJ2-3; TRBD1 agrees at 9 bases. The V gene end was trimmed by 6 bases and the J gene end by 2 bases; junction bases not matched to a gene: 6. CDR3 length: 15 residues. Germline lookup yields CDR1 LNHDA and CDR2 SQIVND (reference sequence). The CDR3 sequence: CASRDRGEATDTQYF. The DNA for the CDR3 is TGTGCCAGTAGGGACAGGGGAGAAGCCACAGATACGCAGTATTTT.

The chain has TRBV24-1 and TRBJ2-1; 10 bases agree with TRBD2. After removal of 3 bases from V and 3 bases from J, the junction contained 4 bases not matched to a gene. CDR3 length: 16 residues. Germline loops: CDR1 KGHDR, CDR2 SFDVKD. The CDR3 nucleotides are TGTGCCACCAGTGATCGGACTAGCGGAGACTACAATGAGCAGTTCTTC. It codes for CATSDRTSGDYNEQFF.

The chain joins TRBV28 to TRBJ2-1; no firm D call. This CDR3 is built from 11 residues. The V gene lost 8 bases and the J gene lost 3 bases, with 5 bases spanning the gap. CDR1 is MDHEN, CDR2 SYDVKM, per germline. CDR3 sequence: CASGSYNEQFF. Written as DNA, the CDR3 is TGTGCCAGCGGCAGCTACAATGAGCAGTTCTTC.